These 14 T cell receptor beta chains were sequenced from one sample in a study of molecular identifiers for immune sequencing clone quantification. TCRdb processed the PCR reads anew with MiXCR; each CDR3 protein has one entry. Of hundreds of thousands of distinct CDR3 sequences listed, about 25% are singletons. The sequencing input was naive CD8+ T cells from blood, with Jurkat cell RNA spiked in. Stated subset: FACS-sorted CD8+CD4-CCR7+CD45RA+ naive T cells. The receptors were sampled from a human donor in good health. Some libraries in this study had Jurkat cell RNA spiked in.

This clonotype was counted a few times. The V and J genes are TRBV9 and TRBJ2-7; D is perhaps TRBD2 (5 bases). The CDR3 has 14 residues. Trimming left V 0 bases short and J 5 bases short, with 12 bases between. Germline CDR1 SGDLS, CDR2 YYNGEE. The CDR3 region has the DNA TGTGCCAGCAGCGTAGCATCCTACGGGGACGAGCAGTACTTC. Protein sequence: CASSVASYGDEQYF.

This clonotype was detected ten times or more. The chain recombines TRBV7-9 with TRBJ2-7; D is undetermined. Trimming took off 2 bases at V and 2 bases at J, with 7 bases between the two ends. The CDR3 is 13 amino acids. CDR1 and CDR2 (germline): SEHNR, FQNEAQ (reference sequence). Written as DNA, the CDR3 is TGTGCCAGCAGCTTATCCTTTACCTACGAGCAGTACTTC. The encoded protein is CASSLSFTYEQYF. The full variable domain, in which reference TRBV7-9 and TRBJ2-7 provide the parts outside the CDR3, is DTGVSQNPRHKITKRGQNVTFRCDPISEHNRLYWYRQTLGQGPEFLTYFQNEAQLEKSRLLSDRFSAERPKGSFSTLEIQRTEQGDSAMYLCASSLSFTYEQYFGPGTRLTVT.

CDR3 sequence reads: CASSYATSGSYEQYF. The CDR3 region has the DNA TGCGCCAGCAGCTACGCGACTAGCGGGAGCTACGAGCAGTACTTC. The chain joins TRBV5-1 to TRBJ2-7, with 12 nucleotides matching TRBD2. The germline CDR1 and CDR2 sequences are SGHRS and YFSETQ. V lost 3 bases to trimming and J lost 3 bases; unmatched junction nucleotides: 4. CDR3 length equals 15 residues. The variable domain in full, completed from reference TRBV5-1 and TRBJ2-7, reads KAGVTQTPRYLIKTRGQQVTLSCSPISGHRSVSWYQQTPGQGLQFLFEYFSETQRNKGNFPGRFSGRQFSNSRSEMNVSTLELGDSALYLCASSYATSGSYEQYFGPGTRLTVT.

This clonotype appeared a few times. A much larger clone is a single base away; this may be a read error. This chain links TRBV28 with TRBJ1-1; no clear D gene. The CDR3 runs 16 residues. Germline V gene sequence: CDR1 MDHEN, CDR2 SYDVKM. The V end was cut by 5 bases, the J end by 6 bases, with 22 bases between. The CDR3: CASSTSSLDRRPEAFF. CDR3 nucleotides: TGTGCCAGCAGTACGTCCTCCCTCGACCGACGCCCTGAAGCTTTCTTT. The full variable domain, with the rest looked up from reference TRBV28 and TRBJ1-1, is DVKVTQSSRYLVKRTGEKVFLECVQDMDHENMFWYRQDPGLGLRLIYFSYDVKMKEKGDIPEGYSVSREKKERFSLILESASTNQTSMYLCASSTSSLDRRPEAFFGQGTRLTVV.

This clonotype was observed a handful of times. V usage is TRBV3-1 and J usage is TRBJ1-1; possibly TRBD1 for D (5 bases). The CDR3 contains 15 residues. Trimming took off 2 bases at V and 2 bases at J, with 12 bases between the two ends. Germline assignment: CDR1 LGHDT and CDR2 YNNKEL (reference sequence). The CDR3 DNA reads as TGTGCCAGCAGCCAACCTCCAGGGCCCAACACTGAAGCTTTCTTT. Protein sequence: CASSQPPGPNTEAFF. The variable domain in full, completed from reference TRBV3-1 and TRBJ1-1, reads DTAVSQTPKYLVTQMGNDKSIKCEQNLGHDTMYWYKQDSKKFLKIMFSYNNKELIINETVPNRFSPKSPDKAHLNLHINSLELGDSAVYFCASSQPPGPNTEAFFGQGTRLTVV.

This clonotype was seen repeatedly, ten times or more. The V and J genes are TRBV4-2 and TRBJ2-3; no clear D gene. The CDR3 is 13 amino acids. In germline, CDR1 is LGHNA, CDR2 YNFKEQ. The ends were cut back, 0 bases at V and 2 bases at J, with 3 bases in the middle. The CDR3 sequence: CASSQETTDTQYF. The DNA for the CDR3 is TGTGCCAGCAGCCAAGAGACCACAGATACGCAGTATTTT.

With respect to this clonotype: This clone may be a read error of a much larger clone one base away. The CDR3 reads CASSYSLGKNNSPLHF. CDR3 DNA sequence: TGTGCCAGCAGTTACTCCTTGGGCAAAAATAATTCACCCCTCCACTTT. The genes are TRBV6-6 and TRBJ1-6; D not resolved. Germline V gene sequence: CDR1 MNHNY, CDR2 SVGAGI (reference sequence). The CDR3 covers 16 residues. The V end lost 0 bases, the J end lost 5 bases, and 11 bases lay between the germline ends.

At least ten counts were recorded for this clonotype. Here the CDR3 reads CASKPGQGTDTQYF. CDR3 DNA sequence: TGTGCCAGCAAACCGGGACAGGGCACAGATACGCAGTATTTT. V usage is TRBV2 and J usage is TRBJ2-3, with TRBD1 matching over 8 bases. V shed 7 bases, J shed 1 base, and the junction held 4 bases outside the gene matches. This CDR3 region has 14 residues. The V gene's germline CDR1 is SNHLY and CDR2 FYNNEI.

This clonotype was detected ten times or more. V usage is TRBV11-2 and J usage is TRBJ2-3; no definite D call. Trimming took 3 bases from V and 7 from J, leaving 11 bases between them. The CDR3 has 13 residues. Germline CDR1 reads SGHAT; CDR2 reads FQNNGV. CDR3 nucleotide sequence: TGTGCCAGCAGCTTGGAAGAGTCATATACGCAGTATTTT. Residues: CASSLEESYTQYF.

This rearrangement joins TRBV7-3 to TRBJ2-1; 8 bases are shared with TRBD1. Germline CDR1 is SGHTA and CDR2 is FQGTGA. There are 16 residues in the CDR3. The J segment lost 7 bases and the V segment lost 5 bases, leaving 13 bases of the junction unmatched. CDR3 region: CASSPLGQGSVNEQFF. CDR3 nucleotides: TGTGCCAGCAGCCCTTTAGGACAGGGAAGTGTAAATGAGCAGTTCTTC.

Concerning this clonotype itself: At one of its ends the junction is not consistent with the germline gene, which may arise from a read error. The chain is built from TRBV6-2 or TRBV6-3 and TRBJ2-1; D is ambiguous. The V gene's germline CDR1 is MNHEY and CDR2 SVGEGT. The CDR3 covers 13 residues. The CDR3 sequence is CASSTGQYNAQFF. CDR3 nucleotide sequence: TGTGCCAGCAGCACGGGTCAGTACAATGCGCAGTTCTTC.

This clonotype was counted once. The rearrangement links TRBV13 to TRBJ1-4; D may be TRBD1 (5 bases). The length of the CDR3 is 14 residues. Trimming cost V 1 base and J 12 bases, with 15 bases left between them. The germline gives CDR1 PRHDT, CDR2 FYEKMQ (reference sequence). The CDR3 reads CASSLAGLRGELFF. In DNA form, the CDR3 reads TGTGCCAGCAGCTTAGCCGGGCTACGGGGGGAACTGTTTTTT.

On this clonotype: This may stem from a read error, because a much larger clone lies one nucleotide away. This rearrangement joins TRBV9 to TRBJ2-3; the D gene could be TRBD1 or TRBD2 (5 bases each). The CDR3 loop spans 16 amino acids. Germline assignment: CDR1 SGDLS and CDR2 YYNGEE. CDR3 sequence reads: CASSVVEGAGTDTHYF. The DNA for the CDR3 is TGTGCCAGCAGCGTAGTGGAAGGGGCGGGCACAGATACGCATTATTTT.

This chain uses TRBV23-1 with TRBJ1-5; D remains ambiguous. TRBV23-1 carries the ORF label, with uncertain function. Trimming removed 1 base at V and 2 bases at J, with 12 bases between. This CDR3 comprises 16 residues. The CDR3 DNA sequence: TGCGCCAGCAGTCAATGGTCGGAGCCCTGCAATCAGCCCCAGCATTTT. It yields the protein CASSQWSEPCNQPQHF.